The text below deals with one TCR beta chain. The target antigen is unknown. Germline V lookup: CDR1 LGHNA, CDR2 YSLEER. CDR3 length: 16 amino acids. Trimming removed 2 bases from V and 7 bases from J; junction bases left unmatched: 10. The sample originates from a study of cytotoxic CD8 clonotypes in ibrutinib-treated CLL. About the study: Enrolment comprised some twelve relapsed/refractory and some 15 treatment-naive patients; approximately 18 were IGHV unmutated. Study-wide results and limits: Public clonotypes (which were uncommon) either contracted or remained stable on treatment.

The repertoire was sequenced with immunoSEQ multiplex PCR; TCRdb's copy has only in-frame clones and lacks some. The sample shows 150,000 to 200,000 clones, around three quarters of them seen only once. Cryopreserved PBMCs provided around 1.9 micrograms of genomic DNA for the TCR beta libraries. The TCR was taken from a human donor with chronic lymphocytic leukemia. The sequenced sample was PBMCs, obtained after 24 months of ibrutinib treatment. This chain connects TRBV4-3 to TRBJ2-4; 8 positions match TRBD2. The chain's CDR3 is CASSQLRDGRANIQYF. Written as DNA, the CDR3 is TGCGCCAGCAGCCAATTAAGGGACGGGAGGGCGAACATTCAGTACTTC.